This T cell receptor (beta chain) was observed in a study of shared clonotypes between healthy human individuals (TCRdb year 2020). General notes on the study: The cohort included three men and two women between 18 and 49 years of age. For each donor, three plates each were used for CD4 naive and CD4 memory, two plates were used for CD8 naive, and one plate was used for CD8 memory. Blood TCR repertoires of roughly five healthy adults were deeply sequenced to estimate repertoire size and the extent of clonotype sharing between individuals. Different laboratories and diverse techniques were used to prepare libraries and sequence TCR repertoires, to increase sequencing depth and limit assay-specific biases. Each donor's leukapheresis produced roughly between roughly 0.85 and 9.5 billion PBMCs.

The CDR3 runs 11 amino acids, cysteine and phenylalanine included. Only CDR3 DNA remains: 33 bases, in frame from the first base. Taken from the germline V gene (reference sequence), the CDR1 and CDR2 loops are DFQATT and SNEGSKA. The V end loses 0 bases and the J end loses 12 bases, and a stretch of 11 bases separates them. Notes on this clone: Its antigen is still unknown. No base qualities exist here, and no much larger clone lies one base off it.

Summary of the overall study and its limitations: Only blood was sampled, and tissue TCR repertoires likely differ from those in blood. Because the study included a small number of donors, the genetic and exposure-history diversity represented was limited. Across several donors, roughly 5% of naive CD4, roughly 3.8% of naive CD8, about 2.3% of memory CD4, and roughly 0.4% of memory CD8 clonotypes were shared. Naive subsets generally had larger estimated clonotype richness than memory subsets. Pairwise subsampling led to the expectation that sequencing depth would affect the degree of clonotype sharing among donors. Incomplete sequencing was indicated by rarefaction of sorted-subset datasets, despite the large sequencing depth. Compared with non-shared clonotypes, clonotypes shared by all four sorted-subset donors had higher generation probabilities.

Using the deep immunoSEQ assay, multiplex PCR amplified TCR CDR3 regions from genomic DNA. Extracted genomic DNA from each cell subset was distributed evenly across all wells of several immunoSEQ 96-well plates, and each plate was treated as a replicate. For sorted subsets, 200 ng of genomic DNA, equivalent to 25,000 to 30,000 T cell genomes, went into each replicate PCR. Purified libraries were measured with a Qubit 3.0 fluorometer, size-checked on a Bioanalyzer 2100, and measured again with the KAPA Library Quantification kit. Every immunoSEQ 96-well plate was sequenced on a dedicated single-read 150-cycle Illumina NextSeq 550 flow cell. As for the authors' bioinformatics: The immunoSEQ output contained only junctional sequences without quality scores, so filtering could not match that applied to full-length reads. To assign V/J genes and CDR3, sequences were annotated using PyIR, a Python wrapper for IgBLAST v1.9, with IMGT germline references. Any read was removed if the V/J assignment was weak (E-value above 1e-6), the CDR3 was missing, or the read contained stop codons, out-of-frame junctions, or ambiguous translated residues. V3J clonotypes were defined as sequences sharing the same inferred V gene, J gene, and CDR3 amino acid sequence. Percentage overlap between repertoires was calculated by dividing the number of shared unique clonotypes by the size of the smaller repertoire. RTK rarefaction, the Chao1 estimator, and Recon v2.1 estimates of unobserved clonotypes were used to assess repertoire richness. Generation probabilities for all TCRbeta clonotypes obtained by the gDNA method from a handful of donors were computed using OLGA. Held by TCRdb, this immuneACCESS table contains in-frame sequences only and omits some clones. Under half of the omission traces to an unresolved V gene where checked; the cause of the rest is unknown. The DNA gave D and trimming, while V, J and clone size come from that table. The sample profile shows 2 million to 2.5 million clones; around 92% of them were found once. Approximately 0.4% of the sample is in the top ten clones.

The donors were healthy, HIV-negative adults with no recently reported acute infections or vaccinations. Only Caucasian adults living in Nashville, Tennessee, USA were represented among the donors. CD4+ T cells were enriched by magnetic negative selection; naive cells were then positively selected on CD45RA, and the negative fraction formed the memory subset. Blood was obtained by leukapheresis, after which PBMCs were separated by Ficoll-Histopaque density gradient centrifugation and cryopreserved in liquid nitrogen vapor phase. Analytical flow cytometry was used to check the purity and quantity of each magnetically sorted T cell population. From each sorted fraction, genomic DNA was isolated and quantified by UV absorbance on a Nanodrop 2000c.

The sequenced sample was naive CD4+ T cells from PBMCs. The intended sense of this specimen's cell subset or site label: CD45RA+ positively selected. The TCR was taken from a man in his late teens or twenties in good health. Some clones in this sample may be carry-over from other donors' samples. The chain was built from TRBV20-1 and TRBJ1-2; the D segment could be TRBD1, given 6 matching bases. The nucleotide sequence reads as follows: TGCAGTGCTAGAGATACAGGGCCTAACACCTTC. It encodes CSARDTGPNTF.